The source of this TCR beta chain is a study of blood T cell repertoires in COVID-19. Study details: Acute and convalescent COVID-19 samples came from the United States, Italy and Spain. In each case, the material was cDNA or gDNA derived from T cells, B-cell-depleted T cells, or PBMCs.

As processed by the authors: Estimates of nucleated cell counts were drawn from the amplification of reference gene primers. Profiled with immunoSEQ multiplex PCR; TCRdb holds only in-frame clones, not every one. The V and J calls and the clone size are those of that table, but D and trimming were determined from the DNA. The sample includes around 210,000 clones, roughly 80% of them seen just once. Trimming shortened V by 4 bases and J by 0 bases, and 11 bases separated the two germline ends. This CDR3 contains 15 residues. Germline-derived CDR1 and CDR2 are SGHTA and FQGTGA. The V and J genes are TRBV7-3 and TRBJ2-3; tentative D call: TRBD2 (6 bases). Sequencing was done on a sample of peripheral blood. This TCR was sampled from a man aged 55 to 70 with COVID-19, enrolled during active disease. CDR3 sequence reads: CASSSVAASTDTQYF. The CDR3 region has the DNA TGTGCCAGCAGCTCCGTAGCGGCTAGCACAGATACGCAGTATTTT.